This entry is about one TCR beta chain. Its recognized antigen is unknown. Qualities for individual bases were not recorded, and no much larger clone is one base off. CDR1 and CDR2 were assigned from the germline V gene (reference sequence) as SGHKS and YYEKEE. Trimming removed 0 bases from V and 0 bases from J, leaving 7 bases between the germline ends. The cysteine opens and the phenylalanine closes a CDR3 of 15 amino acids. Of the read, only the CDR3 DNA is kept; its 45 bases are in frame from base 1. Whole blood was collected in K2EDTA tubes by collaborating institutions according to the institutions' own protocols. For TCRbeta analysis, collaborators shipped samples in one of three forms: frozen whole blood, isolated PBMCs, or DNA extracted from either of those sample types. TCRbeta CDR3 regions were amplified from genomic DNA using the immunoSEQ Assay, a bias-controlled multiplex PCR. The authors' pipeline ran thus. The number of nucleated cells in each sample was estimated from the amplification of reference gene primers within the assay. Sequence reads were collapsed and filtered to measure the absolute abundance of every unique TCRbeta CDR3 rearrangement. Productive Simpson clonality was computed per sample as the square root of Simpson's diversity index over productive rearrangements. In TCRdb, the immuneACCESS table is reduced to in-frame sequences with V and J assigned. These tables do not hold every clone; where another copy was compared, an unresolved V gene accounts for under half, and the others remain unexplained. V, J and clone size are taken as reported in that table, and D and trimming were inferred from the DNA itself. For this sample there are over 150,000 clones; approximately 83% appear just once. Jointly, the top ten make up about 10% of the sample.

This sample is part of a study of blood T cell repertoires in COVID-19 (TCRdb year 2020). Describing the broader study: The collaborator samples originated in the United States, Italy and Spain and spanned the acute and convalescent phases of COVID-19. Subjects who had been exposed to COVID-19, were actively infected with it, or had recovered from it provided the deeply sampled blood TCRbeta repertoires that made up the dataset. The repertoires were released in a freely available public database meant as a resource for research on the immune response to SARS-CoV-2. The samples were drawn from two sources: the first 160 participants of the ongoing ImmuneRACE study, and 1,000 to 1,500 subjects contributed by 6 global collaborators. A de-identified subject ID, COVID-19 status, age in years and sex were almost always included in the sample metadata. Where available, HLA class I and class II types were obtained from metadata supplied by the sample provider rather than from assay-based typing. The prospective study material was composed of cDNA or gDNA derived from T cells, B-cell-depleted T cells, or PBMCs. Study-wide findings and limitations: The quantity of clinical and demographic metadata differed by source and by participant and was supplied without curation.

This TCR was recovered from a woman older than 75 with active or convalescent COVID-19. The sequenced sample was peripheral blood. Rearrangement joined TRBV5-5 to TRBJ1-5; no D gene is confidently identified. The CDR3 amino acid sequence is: CASSLDRYSNQPQHF. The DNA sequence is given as TGTGCCAGCAGCTTGGACCGGTATAGCAATCAGCCCCAGCATTTT.